Below are 20 T cell receptor beta chains sequenced from a single sample in a study of T-cell memory formation after mild COVID-19. TCRdb called the 5' RACE reads again in MiXCR, with one record for every CDR3 protein. The sample lists 450,000 or so distinct CDR3 sequences, approximately 25% occurring once. Sequenced material: PBMCs or a T cell subset sorted from them (not recorded which). The receptors here all came from an adult woman who had mild COVID-19 (a few samples of this study predate the infection). Cell type and time point are not known.

The chain has TRBV7-2 and TRBJ2-1; D unclear. Trimming took 3 bases from V and 9 from J, leaving 18 bases between them. Germline CDR1 reads SGHTA; CDR2 reads FQGNSA. The CDR3 is made up of 15 amino acids. The CDR3 sequence: CASSFWVTRGGEQFF. The CDR3 bases are TGTGCCAGCAGCTTTTGGGTAACTCGAGGCGGTGAGCAGTTCTTC.

This clonotype was detected a few times. The chain is built from TRBV7-3 and TRBJ2-1; 10 nucleotides line up with TRBD2. V trimming: 4 bases; J trimming: 6 bases; junction bases outside the gene matches: 6. CDR1 and CDR2 from the germline V gene are SGHTA and FQGTGA. The CDR3 has 15 amino acids. CDR3 sequence (DNA): TGTGCCAGCAGCTCCCCGGGACTAGCGTCCAATGAGCAGTTCTTC. It is translated as CASSSPGLASNEQFF.

The chain couples TRBV11-3 to TRBJ2-1; TRBD2 matches 9 bases. Per the germline V gene, CDR1 is SGHNT and CDR2 is YENEEA. V lost 4 bases and J lost 5; bases outside the gene matches: 6. The CDR3 covers 15 residues. The CDR3, as DNA: TGTGCCAGCAGCTCGGGCGGGAGGGACAACAATGAGCAGTTCTTC. Its translation: CASSSGGRDNNEQFF.

This clonotype was counted only a few times. The rearrangement links TRBV12-3 or TRBV12-4 to TRBJ2-4; 10 bases are a match to TRBD1. After removal of 5 bases from V and 0 bases from J, the junction contained 10 bases not matched to a gene. The CDR3 consists of 18 residues. In DNA, the CDR3 is TGTGCCAGCAGTCCTCCCCGTCGGACAGGGGGAGCCAAAAACATTCAGTACTTC. It codes for CASSPPRRTGGAKNIQYF.

This clonotype came up a few times. This sequence joins TRBV20-1 and TRBJ2-3; the match to TRBD2 covers 9 bases. The CDR3 loop spans 15 amino acids. V gave up 5 bases and J gave up 3 bases; unmatched junction bases: 9. Per germline, CDR1 DFQATT and CDR2 SNEGSKA (reference sequence). The CDR3 DNA reads as TGCAGTGCTGCCGGGCTAGCGGGGAGAACAGATACGCAGTATTTT. This sequence encodes CSAAGLAGRTDTQYF.

CDR3 in DNA: TGTGCCAGCAGCATCCCCCGGGGACCCTCCTACGAGCAGTACTTC. Amino acid sequence: CASSIPRGPSYEQYF. V gene TRBV11-3 combines with J gene TRBJ2-7; perhaps D is TRBD1 or TRBD2 (5 bases each). The CDR3 is 15 amino acids. V was clipped by 5 bases and J by 0 bases, with 14 bases between them. Germline V gives CDR1 SGHNT, CDR2 YENEEA.

At least ten counts were recorded for this clonotype. The rearrangement joins TRBV5-1 to TRBJ1-2, with D uncertain. CDR3 length: 14 residues. Trimming shortened V by 4 bases and J by 2 bases, and 12 bases separated the two germline ends. Germline V gene data show CDR1 as SGHRS and CDR2 as YFSETQ. The chain's CDR3 is CASSPGLINYGYTF. CDR3 in DNA: TGCGCCAGCAGCCCCGGATTAATCAACTATGGCTACACCTTC.

This clonotype was seen many times. This chain uses TRBV20-1 with TRBJ2-2, with 9 bases aligning to TRBD2. Trimming removed 4 bases from V and 3 bases from J; junction bases left unmatched: 6. The CDR3 sequence is 15 residues long. Germline CDR1 and CDR2: DFQATT and SNEGSKA (reference sequence). CDR3 sequence: CSAKLSGSDTGELFF. CDR3 in DNA: TGCAGTGCTAAGCTTAGCGGGAGTGACACCGGGGAGCTGTTTTTT.

V and J are TRBV6-2 or TRBV6-3 and TRBJ2-1; TRBD2 is a possible D gene (6 bases). The CDR3 has 15 amino acids. The germline V gene has CDR1 MNHEY and CDR2 SVGEGT. V was clipped by 5 bases and J by 7 bases, with 18 bases between them. CDR3 region: CASSARDSLWNEQFF. Here the CDR3 DNA reads TGTGCCAGCAGTGCCCGGGACTCCCTTTGGAATGAGCAGTTCTTC.

This clonotype was picked up a small number of times. The chain couples TRBV5-4 to TRBJ2-3, with D perhaps TRBD1 (6 bases). Trimming stripped 4 bases from V and 2 bases from J, with 14 bases between. The germline V gene has CDR1 SGHNT and CDR2 YYREEE (reference sequence). The CDR3 sequence is 15 residues long. This CDR3 reads CASSRWGLSTDTQYF. CDR3 DNA sequence: TGTGCCAGCAGCCGCTGGGGGCTCTCCACAGATACGCAGTATTTT.

This clonotype came up once. This chain uses TRBV28 with TRBJ1-6; possibly TRBD1 for D (5 bases). This CDR3 spans 13 amino acids. Between the trimmed V and J ends, which lost 6 bases and 9 bases, there was a span of 12 bases. Germline V lookup: CDR1 MDHEN, CDR2 SYDVKM. The CDR3 here is CASSRDSSSPLHF. DNA for the CDR3: TGTGCCAGCAGCCGTGACAGCAGTTCACCCCTCCACTTT.

This chain links TRBV20-1 with TRBJ2-5; TRBD1 matches 9 bases. With 4 bases clipped from V and 4 bases from J, the junction kept 13 bases outside the gene matches. CDR3 length: 16 residues. The germline gives CDR1 DFQATT, CDR2 SNEGSKA (reference sequence). The CDR3 protein is CSANPPGQGVGETQYF. Here the CDR3 DNA reads TGCAGTGCTAACCCTCCGGGACAGGGAGTGGGAGAGACCCAGTACTTC.

V is TRBV20-1 and J is TRBJ2-5; D might be TRBD2 (6 bases). The CDR3 covers 13 residues. V shed 5 bases and J shed 2 bases, with 12 bases lying between them. Germline CDR1 and CDR2: DFQATT and SNEGSKA (reference sequence). In DNA form, the CDR3 reads TGCAGTGCTGAGAGACTAGATCAAGAGACCCAGTACTTC. Its protein product is CSAERLDQETQYF.

This clonotype was counted only a few times. The chain carries TRBV29-1 and TRBJ2-1, with TRBD2 identical over 12 bases. CDR1 and CDR2 from the germline V gene are SQVTM and ANQGSEA. Trimming removed 6 bases from V and 9 bases from J; junction bases left unmatched: 6. The CDR3 length is 13 residues. CDR3 residues: CSVRLAGDLEQFF. CDR3 nucleotides: TGCAGCGTCCGACTAGCGGGGGACCTTGAGCAGTTCTTC.

Only a few counts were recorded for this clonotype. The genes are TRBV29-1 and TRBJ2-5, with 11 bases fitting TRBD2. With 2 bases clipped from V and 5 bases from J, the junction kept 4 bases outside the gene matches. The germline CDR1 and CDR2 sequences are SQVTM and ANQGSEA. CDR3 length: 14 residues. The CDR3 region has the DNA TGCAGCGTTGAAATAGCGGGGGGGTACGAGACCCAGTACTTC. As protein: CSVEIAGGYETQYF.

The chain joins TRBV3-1 to TRBJ2-7; D gene uncertain. V was shortened by 4 bases and J by 7 bases, with 14 bases between the two germline ends. The CDR3 has 13 amino acids. Germline lookup yields CDR1 LGHDT and CDR2 YNNKEL (reference sequence). In nucleotides, the CDR3 is TGTGCCAGCAGCCCCCGGGCTGCTATTGAGCAGTACTTC. As protein: CASSPRAAIEQYF.

The chain couples TRBV9 to TRBJ2-7; tentatively, D is TRBD2 (5 bases). The CDR3 sequence is 15 residues long. Trimming took off 2 bases at V and 7 bases at J, with 19 bases between the two ends. Germline values: CDR1 SGDLS, CDR2 YYNGEE. The CDR3 region has the DNA TGTGCCAGCAGCGTGTCGTGGAGTACGGGGTGGGAGCAGTACTTC. Amino acid sequence: CASSVSWSTGWEQYF.

The chain recombines TRBV12-3 or TRBV12-4 with TRBJ2-1; 11 bases align to TRBD2. With 6 bases clipped from V and 4 bases from J, the junction kept 5 bases outside the gene matches. This CDR3 has 15 amino acids. The chain's CDR3 is CASRITSGSYNEQFF. DNA of the CDR3: TGTGCCAGCAGGATCACTAGCGGGAGTTACAATGAGCAGTTCTTC.

This clonotype was counted only a few times. CDR3 loop: CASSVTGIETQYF. The CDR3 bases are TGTGCCAGCAGCGTGACAGGGATAGAGACCCAGTACTTC. The J gene is TRBJ2-5, the V gene TRBV7-3, with 7 bases aligning to TRBD1. The J segment lost 4 bases and the V segment lost 5 bases, leaving 4 bases of the junction unmatched. This CDR3 contains 13 residues. Germline V gene lookup returns CDR1 SGHTA and CDR2 FQGTGA.

The chain is built from TRBV20-1 and TRBJ2-7; 10 nucleotides agree with TRBD2. The J segment lost 4 bases and the V segment lost 2 bases, leaving 8 bases of the junction unmatched. Germline CDR1 DFQATT, CDR2 SNEGSKA (reference sequence). The CDR3 extends over 15 amino acids. Written as DNA, the CDR3 is TGCAGTGCTAGAAGTCTAGCGGGGGCGGTTTACGAGCAGTACTTC. This sequence encodes CSARSLAGAVYEQYF.